Here is one TCR beta chain with its context. What it binds is unknown. The sample is drawn from a study of a mutant IDH1 vaccine in newly diagnosed glioma. Notes on the study in general: Among top peripheral T cell clonotypes, changes seemed unrelated to pseudoprogression.

The sample's time point: baseline, week 1 (first vaccination visit). Stated treatment: pre-vaccination baseline after standard-of-care therapy. The data were produced by immunoSEQ multiplex PCR, yet TCRdb's version contains in-frame clones alone and is incomplete. Altogether about 96,000 clones are present, about 80% being singletons, with the ten largest covering over 6.5%. This CDR3 contains 13 residues. Trimming shortened V by 10 bases and J by 8 bases, and 20 bases separated the two germline ends. Germline lookup yields CDR1 MDHEN and CDR2 SYDVKM. Sequenced material: PBMCs, taken from a glioma patient treated with radiotherapy, temozolomide or both. The chain carries TRBV28 and TRBJ1-2, with D perhaps matching TRBD1 (6 bases). This sequence originates from a man in his forties or fifties with glioma. The CDR3 reads CATFNRGAEGYTF. CDR3 nucleotides: TGTGCCACCTTCAATCGGGGGGCTGAAGGCTACACCTTC.